The 26 T cell receptor beta chains below come from one sample, sequenced in a study of T cells after somatic rescue of genetic block (dated by TCRdb to 2018 to 2020). Libraries were constructed by the immunoSEQ multiplex PCR assay. TCRdb obtained this table from immuneACCESS and retained in-frame rearrangements with V and J assigned. These tables miss some clones; where compared with another copy, unresolved V genes account for less than half of the shortfall, and the remainder is unexplained. Recorded for this sample are 85,000 to 100,000 clones; 80% to 90% of them occurred a single time. The ten largest clonotypes hold around 1.6% of the sample. The material sequenced was peripheral blood mononuclear cells (PBMCs). Source of these receptors: a woman between 18 and 29 years old.

This clone has just a few counts. This chain uses TRBV6-4 with TRBJ2-3; TRBD1 matches 8 bases. The length of the CDR3 is 17 residues. Germline CDR1 and CDR2: MRHNA and SNTAGT. Trimming cost V 2 bases and J 0 bases; bases outside gene matches: 7. In DNA, the CDR3 is TGTGCCAGCAGTGACGGACAGGGCCACCCTAGCACAGATACGCAGTATTTT. Protein: CASSDGQGHPSTDTQYF.

The V and J genes are TRBV15 and TRBJ2-1; 11 bases are a match to TRBD2. V lost 0 bases to trimming and J lost 3 bases; unmatched junction nucleotides: 4. The CDR3 covers 17 residues. Germline loops: CDR1 LNHNV, CDR2 YYDKDF (reference sequence). The CDR3 is CATSRDLAGGFYNEQFF. The CDR3, as DNA: TGTGCCACCAGCAGAGATCTAGCGGGAGGCTTCTACAATGAGCAGTTCTTC.

CDR3 amino acids: CASSVHTEAFF. The CDR3 DNA reads as TGTGCCAGTAGTGTCCACACTGAAGCTTTCTTT. The V and J genes are TRBV19 and TRBJ1-1; D is undetermined. Germline V gene sequence: CDR1 LNHDA, CDR2 SQIVND (reference sequence). This CDR3 comprises 11 residues. V was cut by 5 bases and J by 3 bases, with 4 bases left in between.

This sequence joins TRBV29-1 and TRBJ2-7; 10 bases line up with TRBD2. The CDR3 contains 13 residues. V dropped 8 bases and J dropped 0; count of bases not matched to a gene: 4. CDR1 SQVTM and CDR2 ANQGSEA come from the germline V gene. The CDR3 DNA sequence: TGCAGCAAGGGACTAGCGTCCTCCTACGAGCAGTACTTC. This sequence encodes CSKGLASSYEQYF.

The CDR3 protein is CASSDSGGAISGYTF. The CDR3, as DNA: TGTGCCAGCAGTGACTCGGGGGGCGCGATCTCTGGCTACACCTTC. V is TRBV6-4 and J is TRBJ1-2, with a weak D call TRBD1 (6 bases). This CDR3 contains 15 residues. Trimming took off 0 bases at V and 7 bases at J, with 15 bases between the two ends. From germline, CDR1 is MRHNA and CDR2 SNTAGT.

This chain uses TRBV6-1 with TRBJ2-7; 9 bases match TRBD2. The CDR3 runs 15 residues. V shed 5 bases and J 7 bases; nucleotides not matched to a gene: 12. CDR1 and CDR2 from the germline V gene are MNHNS and SASEGT. The CDR3 sequence is CASSIAGARLGEQYF. As DNA, the CDR3 is TGTGCCAGCAGTATAGCGGGAGCCCGACTAGGGGAGCAGTACTTC.

In its sample, this clone was seen once. The chain couples TRBV30 to TRBJ2-1; 11 bases fit TRBD2. CDR3 length: 13 residues. Germline loops: CDR1 GTSNPN, CDR2 SVGIG (reference sequence). Unmatched junction bases numbered 5, after V lost 6 bases and J lost 7 bases. The CDR3 region has the DNA TGTGCCTGCGCTAGCGGGAGGTTTAATGAGCAGTTCTTC. It specifies CACASGRFNEQFF. The variable domain in full, with the rest retrieved from reference TRBV30 and TRBJ2-1, is SQTIHQWPATLVQPVGSPLSLECTVEGTSNPNLYWYRQAAGRGLQLLFYSVGIGQISSEVPQNLSASRPQDRQFILSSKKLLLSDSGFYLCACASGRFNEQFFGPGTRLTVL.

This clone was seen only a few times. CDR3 sequence reads: CAISDEDSRWHF. CDR3 in DNA: TGTGCCATCAGTGACGAAGACAGTCGATGGCATTTT. V usage is TRBV10-3 and J usage is TRBJ1-5; D possibly corresponds to TRBD1 (5 bases). Germline values: CDR1 ENHRY, CDR2 SYGVKD. The CDR3 runs 12 residues. Trimming removed 3 bases from V and 15 bases from J, with 15 bases in between.

The chain combines TRBV28 with TRBJ1-5; a weak D match, TRBD1 (6 bases). The germline CDR1 and CDR2 sequences are MDHEN and SYDVKM. CDR3 length: 13 amino acids. The germline V and J ends were trimmed by 5 bases and 4 bases, with 9 bases remaining between them. The CDR3 bases are TGTGCCAGCAGTAGGGGGAGAAATCAGCCCCAGCATTTT. It encodes CASSRGRNQPQHF.

The chain employs TRBV10-3 and TRBJ1-5; the D gene is possibly TRBD1 (6 bases). The CDR3 has 16 residues. Germline V gives CDR1 ENHRY, CDR2 SYGVKD. The ends were cut back, 0 bases at V and 1 base at J, with 10 bases in the middle. The CDR3 loop is CAISESGRGSNQPQHF. The CDR3 DNA follows: TGTGCCATCAGTGAGTCGGGCAGGGGAAGCAATCAGCCCCAGCATTTT.

This clone was seen just once. V gene TRBV6-6 combines with J gene TRBJ1-2; D remains unclear. V was shortened by 8 bases and J by 2 bases, with 18 bases between the two germline ends. In germline, CDR1 is MNHNY, CDR2 SVGAGI (reference sequence). The CDR3 runs 15 residues. This CDR3 reads CASEERRRINYGYTF. CDR3 coding DNA: TGTGCCAGCGAAGAACGGCGCCGTATAAACTATGGCTACACCTTC.

J is TRBJ2-7 and V is TRBV6-1; perhaps TRBD1 as D (5 bases). The CDR3 runs to 16 residues. V was pared by 0 bases and J by 4 bases, with 16 bases between. Germline V gives CDR1 MNHNS, CDR2 SASEGT. DNA of the CDR3: TGTGCCAGCAGTGAAGCGCTTCGACAGTTGACTTACGAGCAGTACTTC. It specifies CASSEALRQLTYEQYF.

J is TRBJ2-1 and V is TRBV29-1; the match to TRBD2 covers 11 bases. The CDR3 is made up of 17 amino acids. Trimming took 6 bases from V and 2 from J; bases not matched to a gene: 12. The germline V gene encodes CDR1 SQVTM and CDR2 ANQGSEA. CDR3 region: CSVQGVTSGKTYNEQFF. The CDR3, as DNA: TGCAGCGTACAGGGGGTGACTAGCGGGAAAACCTACAATGAGCAGTTCTTC.

The rearrangement links TRBV10-3 to TRBJ1-3, with 8 bases that match TRBD1. V lost 2 bases and J lost 0; bases outside the gene matches: 6. This CDR3 contains 17 residues. In germline, CDR1 is ENHRY, CDR2 SYGVKD. The CDR3 DNA follows: TGTGCCATCAGTGAGAGGGACAGGATCTTCTCTGGAAACACCATATATTTT. It is translated as CAISERDRIFSGNTIYF.

The chain combines TRBV11-1 with TRBJ2-5, with D possibly TRBD1 on 5 matching bases. The CDR3 sequence is 17 residues long. Trimming took 1 base from V and 4 from J, leaving 19 bases between them. CDR1 is SGHAT, CDR2 FQDESV, per germline (reference sequence). For the CDR3, the DNA is TGTGCCAGCAGCTTAGGAACCACAGGCGGACCGGGAGAGACCCAGTACTTC. Translated: CASSLGTTGGPGETQYF.

The chain carries TRBV30 and TRBJ1-3; no clear D gene. V was clipped by 5 bases and J by 0 bases, with 5 bases between them. Germline-derived CDR1 and CDR2 are GTSNPN and SVGIG (reference sequence). The CDR3 is 12 residues long. CDR3 sequence (DNA): TGTGCCTGGGGCTACTCTGGAAACACCATATATTTT. Amino acid sequence: CAWGYSGNTIYF.

The chain couples TRBV4-1 to TRBJ2-5; the match to TRBD2 covers 9 bases. V trimming: 0 bases; J trimming: 5 bases; junction bases outside the gene matches: 7. Germline CDR1 reads MGHRA; CDR2 reads YSYEKL. The CDR3 runs 16 residues. The CDR3 region has the DNA TGCGCCAGCAGCCAAGAGGGCCGACTAGCGGAGGAGACCCAGTACTTC. Encoded protein: CASSQEGRLAEETQYF.

The rearrangement joins TRBV5-1 to TRBJ2-7; 13 positions match TRBD2. Germline V gene lookup returns CDR1 SGHRS and CDR2 YFSETQ. This CDR3 is 15 amino acids long. Germline trimming cut 0 bases from V and 6 bases from J; bases unmatched to any gene: 3. In DNA form, the CDR3 reads TGCGCCAGCAGCTTGGGGACTAGCGGGAGCTCCGAGCAGTACTTC. Amino acids: CASSLGTSGSSEQYF.

J is TRBJ2-7 and V is TRBV5-6; no clear D gene. V lost 0 bases and J 1 base, leaving 5 bases between the germline ends. CDR3 size: 13 residues. Germline V gives CDR1 SGHDT, CDR2 YYEEEE. DNA for the CDR3: TGTGCCAGCAGCTTGGCAGGTTCCTACGAGCAGTACTTC. Translation: CASSLAGSYEQYF.

Notes on this clone: The junction differs from germline at one of its ends, possibly a read error. The chain is built from TRBV7-7 and TRBJ2-2; the D gene is possibly TRBD1 (6 bases). This CDR3 has 14 residues. Germline V gene data show CDR1 as SSHAT and CDR2 as FNYEAQ (reference sequence). CDR3 sequence (DNA): TGTGCTAGCAGCTTAGCCAGGGGAACCGGGGAGCTGTTTTTT. It specifies CASSLARGTGELFF.

The chain carries TRBV28 and TRBJ2-7; D is ambiguous. CDR1 is MDHEN, CDR2 SYDVKM, per germline. V was shortened by 2 bases and J by 1 base, with 3 bases between the two germline ends. The CDR3 covers 12 residues. The CDR3 loop is CASSLVSYEQYF. The CDR3 coding sequence is TGTGCCAGCAGTTTAGTATCCTACGAGCAGTACTTC.

This chain links TRBV28 with TRBJ2-6; D remains ambiguous. The CDR3 is 16 residues long. The germline V gene has CDR1 MDHEN and CDR2 SYDVKM. The V gene lost 8 bases and the J gene lost 0 bases, with 14 bases spanning the gap. CDR3: CASRQLTRSGANVLTF. The CDR3 coding sequence is TGTGCCAGCCGACAATTGACTCGCTCTGGGGCCAACGTCCTGACTTTC.

The rearrangement links TRBV27 to TRBJ2-5, with 11 bases aligning to TRBD2. CDR3 length: 15 amino acids. Germline values: CDR1 MNHEY, CDR2 SMNVEV (reference sequence). V shed 6 bases, J shed 2 bases, and the junction held 5 bases outside the gene matches. CDR3 nucleotide sequence: TGTGCCAGCAGCACTAGCGGGGGCCCTCAAGAGACCCAGTACTTC. Translating it yields CASSTSGGPQETQYF.

This clone was counted only a few times. The chain carries TRBV6-6 and TRBJ2-7, with 9 bases aligning to TRBD2. CDR3 size: 14 residues. V lost 7 bases to trimming and J lost 5 bases; unmatched junction nucleotides: 9. Per the germline V gene, CDR1 is MNHNY and CDR2 is SVGAGI (reference sequence). The CDR3 bases are TGTGCCAGCACCTGGGGGACTAGCCCCGACGAGCAGTACTTC. Protein: CASTWGTSPDEQYF.

The genes are TRBV11-2 and TRBJ2-2; possibly TRBD2 for D (5 bases). Trimming shortened V by 2 bases and J by 6 bases, and 13 bases separated the two germline ends. The CDR3 totals 15 residues. CDR1 is SGHAT, CDR2 FQNNGV, per germline. This CDR3 reads CASSLYGRDAGELFF. DNA of the CDR3: TGTGCCAGCAGCTTATATGGGAGAGACGCCGGGGAGCTGTTTTTT.

The V gene is TRBV2, the J gene TRBJ2-1, with D possibly TRBD2 on 5 matching bases. The germline CDR1 and CDR2 sequences are SNHLY and FYNNEI. V was trimmed by 2 bases and J by 6 bases, leaving 11 bases between them. The CDR3 loop spans 14 amino acids. The CDR3 reads CASSEFSGINEQFF. CDR3 in DNA: TGTGCCAGCAGTGAATTTTCCGGGATCAATGAGCAGTTCTTC.